The source of this TCR beta chain is a study of OX40 agonist ivuxolimab in advanced cancers. Study-level background: A partial response was reached by three patients: one with hepatocellular carcinoma and two with cutaneous melanoma. General observations from the study: Dosing at 0.1 to 3.0 mg/kg was accompanied by clonal expansion of CD4+ and CD8+ blood T cells by week 6.

As concerns this clone: Its antigen is not known.

After removal of 4 bases from V and 4 bases from J, the junction contained 11 bases not matched to a gene. The CDR3 has 17 residues. Looked up from germline, CDR1 is SGHRS and CDR2 is YFSETQ. The assay was immunoSEQ multiplex PCR, and TCRdb's table has in-frame clones only and misses some. The table shows 70,000 to 95,000 clones, with approximately 90% occurring only once. The chain couples TRBV5-1 to TRBJ2-2, with 9 nucleotides matching TRBD1. The sequenced sample was CD4+ or CD8+ T cells sorted from blood, obtained in a trial of the OX40 agonist ivuxolimab. This sequence was found in an adult with an advanced solid tumor such as melanoma, head and neck, liver or kidney cancer. The CDR3 region has the DNA TGCGCCAGCAGCCCGAGGGGGACAGGGAGCCTCACCGGGGAGCTGTTTTTT. Protein product: CASSPRGTGSLTGELFF.